This TCR beta chain was sequenced in a study of blood T cell repertoires in COVID-19. Looking at the study overall: Specimens from acute and convalescent COVID-19 originated in the United States, Italy and Spain.

The ends lost 2 bases at V and 3 bases at J; junction bases unmatched: 9. Germline assignment: CDR1 SGHVS and CDR2 FQNEAQ. The CDR3 consists of 16 residues. Methods used by the authors: Amplified reference gene primers provided the basis for estimating nucleated cell counts. TCRdb keeps only in-frame clones here, not all; method: immunoSEQ multiplex PCR. V, J and clone size reflect that table, while D and trimming were determined from the DNA. The sample includes over 350,000 clones, 88% of them seen just once. The sequence was collected from a young woman who had recovered from COVID-19. V gene TRBV7-8 combines with J gene TRBJ2-7; 8 nucleotides align to TRBD1. Sequencing was performed on PBMCs or T cells enriched from blood (not recorded which). The CDR3 region has the DNA TGTGCCAGCAGCTTAAGCCCCGGGACAGGAGACTACGAGCAGTACTTC. Residues: CASSLSPGTGDYEQYF. Complete variable domain (other parts from reference TRBV7-8 and TRBJ2-7): GAGVSQSPRYKVAKRGQDVALRCDPISGHVSLFWYQQALGQGPEFLTYFQNEAQLDKSGLPSDRFFAERPEGSVSTLKIQRTQQEDSAVYLCASSLSPGTGDYEQYFGPGTRLTVT.